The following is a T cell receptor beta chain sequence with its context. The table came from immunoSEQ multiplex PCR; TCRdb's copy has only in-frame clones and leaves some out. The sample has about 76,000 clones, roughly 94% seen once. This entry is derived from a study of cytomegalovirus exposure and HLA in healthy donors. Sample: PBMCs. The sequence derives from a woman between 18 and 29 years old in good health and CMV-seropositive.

The CDR3 sequence is CASSQEETGDTEAFF. In DNA form, the CDR3 reads TGCGCCAGCAGCCAAGAGGAGACAGGGGACACTGAAGCTTTCTTT. The chain combines TRBV4-3 with TRBJ1-1; TRBD1 matches 8 bases. The CDR3 has 15 amino acids. Looked up from germline, CDR1 is LGHNA and CDR2 is YSLEER. Losses at the gene ends were 0 bases for V and 3 bases for J; bases not matched to a gene: 3.